This T cell receptor (beta chain) emerged from a study of chemoradiotherapy in HPV16-positive cancers. Study-wide background: A couple of HPV16-positive patients' cells yielded candidate HPV-specific clones and common motifs. Study-level points and caveats: Non-HPV-specific T cells did not expand in tumors during treatment, whereas candidate HPV-specific clones and E7-related motifs did.

This CDR3 spans 14 amino acids. Generated by immunoSEQ multiplex PCR, the TCRdb table keeps only in-frame clones and is missing some. This sample has approximately 12,000 clones, with roughly 82% found just once. Comment on this clone: Its specificity is unknown.

V usage is TRBV21-1 and J usage is TRBJ2-7; the listed D gene, TRBD2, was not tested against the DNA. TRBV21-1 counts as a pseudogene. Sample collection occurred from a patient who underwent chemoradiotherapy. The clonotype originates from a human donor with HPV-associated anogenital cancer. This chain's CDR3 is CASSKLAGGYEQYF. The CDR3 DNA reads as TGTGCCAGCAGCAAACTAGCGGGAGGGTACGAGCAGTACTTC.